This passage covers 27 T cell receptor beta chains from one sample sequenced in a study of blood T cell repertoires in COVID-19. Clones were read by immunoSEQ multiplex PCR, and TCRdb kept only the in-frame ones, dropping some. This table holds about 250,000 clones, around 80% found once. Sample: peripheral blood. The receptor source for this set is a man aged 35 to 55 with active or convalescent COVID-19.

The J gene is TRBJ2-7, the V gene TRBV5-6; possibly TRBD2 for D (5 bases). The V gene's germline CDR1 is SGHDT and CDR2 YYEEEE. This CDR3 spans 15 amino acids. The V end was cut by 3 bases, the J end by 7 bases, with 20 bases between. The CDR3 nucleotides are TGTGCCAGCAGCTGGAGGAGTTATCCCCCGAGGGAGCAGTACTTC. Its translation is CASSWRSYPPREQYF.

The rearrangement joins TRBV7-9 to TRBJ1-1; perhaps TRBD1 as D (6 bases). Per the germline V gene, CDR1 is SEHNR and CDR2 is FQNEAQ (reference sequence). The ends were cut back, 6 bases at V and 6 bases at J, with 14 bases in the middle. CDR3 length: 13 amino acids. The CDR3 protein is CASSETRGAEAFF. CDR3 in DNA: TGTGCCAGCAGTGAAACCAGGGGCGCTGAAGCTTTCTTT.

V is TRBV7-2 and J is TRBJ2-7; D not resolved. The germline V and J ends were trimmed by 2 bases and 0 bases, with 8 bases remaining between them. This CDR3 spans 14 amino acids. The V gene's germline CDR1 is SGHTA and CDR2 FQGNSA. The chain's CDR3 is CASSLSRVSYEQYF. The CDR3 region has the DNA TGTGCCAGCAGCTTAAGTCGGGTCTCCTACGAGCAGTACTTC. Filled out from reference TRBV7-2 and TRBJ2-7, the complete variable domain reads GAGVSQSPSNKVTEKGKDVELRCDPISGHTALYWYRQSLGQGLEFLIYFQGNSAPDKSGLPSDRFSAERTGGSVSTLTIQRTQQEDSAVYLCASSLSRVSYEQYFGPGTRLTVT.

The chain carries TRBV24-1 and TRBJ2-3, with TRBD1 matching over 10 bases. The CDR3 covers 17 residues. The ends lost 3 bases at V and 2 bases at J; junction bases unmatched: 7. CDR1 KGHDR and CDR2 SFDVKD come from the germline V gene. Here the CDR3 DNA reads TGTGCCACCAGTGATACGCGGGACAGGGGTTACACAGATACGCAGTATTTT. This encodes CATSDTRDRGYTDTQYF.

The chain recombines TRBV5-6 with TRBJ1-2; maybe TRBD1 (5 bases). Deletions cut 4 bases from V and 10 bases from J, with 20 bases between. The CDR3 spans 14 residues. CDR1 is SGHDT, CDR2 YYEEEE, per germline. The CDR3 protein is CASSPDRGVRVYTF. The CDR3 DNA follows: TGTGCCAGCAGCCCGGATCGGGGGGTGCGAGTCTACACCTTC.

CDR3 coding DNA: TGTGCCAGCAGTGATCAACTACCTGGGGAGACCCAGTACTTC. It encodes CASSDQLPGETQYF. The gene calls are TRBV2 and TRBJ2-5; no reliable D call. This CDR3 is built from 14 residues. V was pared by 3 bases and J by 5 bases, with 13 bases between. Germline CDR1 SNHLY, CDR2 FYNNEI.

The chain combines TRBV19 with TRBJ2-2; TRBD2 matches at 8 bases. Germline CDR1 reads LNHDA; CDR2 reads SQIVND (reference sequence). The CDR3 is 15 amino acids. J lost 3 bases, V lost 5 bases, and 5 bases had no gene match. CDR3 nucleotides: TGTGCCAGTAGTCGGACTAGCTACGACACCGGGGAGCTGTTTTTT. Protein: CASSRTSYDTGELFF.

The chain has TRBV19 and TRBJ1-2; 12 nucleotides match TRBD1. The CDR3 runs to 15 residues. Germline V lookup: CDR1 LNHDA, CDR2 SQIVND (reference sequence). V gave up 3 bases and J gave up 6 bases; unmatched junction bases: 5. CDR3 in amino acids: CASSIGTGGFDGYTF. CDR3 sequence (DNA): TGTGCCAGTAGTATCGGGACAGGGGGCTTCGATGGCTACACCTTC.

The V and J genes are TRBV5-5 and TRBJ1-5; D perhaps matches TRBD1 (5 bases). The CDR3 runs 15 residues. With 1 base removed from V and 1 base from J, the gap between germline ends came to 9 bases. Germline values: CDR1 SGHKS, CDR2 YYEKEE (reference sequence). CDR3 residues: CASSLSGMSNQPQHF. Written as DNA, the CDR3 is TGTGCCAGCAGCTTGTCAGGGATGAGCAATCAGCCCCAGCATTTT. Full variable domain (rest looked up from reference TRBV5-5 and TRBJ1-5): DAGVTQSPTHLIKTRGQQVTLRCSPISGHKSVSWYQQVLGQGPQFIFQYYEKEERGRGNFPDRFSARQFPNYSSELNVNALLLGDSALYLCASSLSGMSNQPQHFGDGTRLSIL.

V usage is TRBV5-8 and J usage is TRBJ2-2; 11 nucleotides align to TRBD2. CDR1 SGHTS and CDR2 YDEGEE come from the germline V gene. The V and J ends lost 4 bases and 6 bases, in that order; junction bases with no gene match: 11. CDR3 length: 17 residues. CDR3 protein: CASSPGTSGESSGELFF. The DNA for the CDR3 is TGTGCCAGCAGCCCCGGGACTAGCGGAGAGTCGTCCGGGGAGCTGTTTTTT.

The count of this clone is one. The chain recombines TRBV5-1 with TRBJ1-1; the D gene is possibly TRBD1 (5 bases). The CDR3 extends over 15 amino acids. Germline CDR1 SGHRS, CDR2 YFSETQ. V lost 4 bases, J lost 6 bases, and 19 bases lay in between. The CDR3 sequence: CASSQRGGGWAEAFF. In DNA, the CDR3 is TGCGCCAGCAGCCAACGTGGCGGGGGGTGGGCTGAAGCTTTCTTT.

The chain carries TRBV7-2 and TRBJ2-6, with no clear D. The V gene lost 5 bases and the J gene lost 1 base, with 9 bases spanning the gap. The CDR3 has 15 residues. Germline assignment: CDR1 SGHTA and CDR2 FQGNSA. The CDR3 protein is CASSHGWSGANVLTF. For the CDR3, the DNA is TGTGCCAGCAGCCACGGGTGGTCTGGGGCCAACGTCCTGACTTTC.

This clone was observed a few times. The gene calls are TRBV5-1 and TRBJ2-1, with TRBD2 matching 9 bases. From germline, CDR1 is SGHRS and CDR2 YFSETQ. The CDR3 contains 14 residues. The V and J ends lost 0 bases and 8 bases, in that order; junction bases with no gene match: 3. The CDR3 loop reads CASSLVLAGDEQFF. The CDR3 bases are TGCGCCAGCAGCTTGGTACTAGCGGGTGATGAGCAGTTCTTC. Variable domain in full (rest from reference TRBV5-1 and TRBJ2-1): KAGVTQTPRYLIKTRGQQVTLSCSPISGHRSVSWYQQTPGQGLQFLFEYFSETQRNKGNFPGRFSGRQFSNSRSEMNVSTLELGDSALYLCASSLVLAGDEQFFGPGTRLTVL.

This clone has only a few counts. The V call is TRBV27, the J call TRBJ1-1; tentatively, D is TRBD1 (5 bases). The CDR3 is 13 amino acids. Trimming stripped 5 bases from V and 4 bases from J, with 11 bases between. The germline V gene has CDR1 MNHEY and CDR2 SMNVEV (reference sequence). The CDR3, as DNA: TGTGCCAGCAGTCCGTCCGGGGGCACTGAAGCTTTCTTT. Translating gives CASSPSGGTEAFF.

The V call is TRBV24-1, the J call TRBJ1-4; a weak D match, TRBD1 (6 bases). CDR3 length equals 15 residues. From germline, CDR1 is KGHDR and CDR2 SFDVKD. V dropped 1 base and J dropped 5 bases, with 10 bases sitting between them. CDR3 in DNA: TGTGCCACCAGTGATTTAGGACAGTTAAATGAAAAACTGTTTTTT. Its protein product is CATSDLGQLNEKLFF.

This clone was picked up one time. The rearrangement uses TRBV19 and TRBJ2-1, with 7 nucleotides matching TRBD2. CDR1 and CDR2 from the germline V gene are LNHDA and SQIVND (reference sequence). After removal of 9 bases from V and 4 bases from J, the junction contained 18 bases not matched to a gene. The CDR3 is 17 residues long. The DNA of the CDR3 is TGTGCCAGCCGGCATATTAATTCTGGCGGGGGATACAATGAGCAGTTCTTC. Translation gives CASRHINSGGGYNEQFF.

This rearrangement joins TRBV14 to TRBJ1-6; D is possibly TRBD1 (6 bases). The CDR3 length is 14 residues. Trimming removed 6 bases from V and 5 bases from J, with 11 bases in between. CDR1 and CDR2 from the germline V gene are SGHDN and FVKESK. As DNA, the CDR3 is TGTGCCAGCAGGACAAGACAGGATAATTCACCCCTCCACTTT. Translated: CASRTRQDNSPLHF.

This clone appeared once. V gene TRBV27 combines with J gene TRBJ1-1, with D possibly TRBD1 on 5 matching bases. This CDR3 is built from 14 residues. CDR1 is MNHEY, CDR2 SMNVEV, per germline (reference sequence). V shed 6 bases and J shed 4 bases, with 15 bases lying between them. This CDR3 reads CASSKWGDPTEAFF. The CDR3 nucleotides read TGTGCCAGCAGCAAATGGGGGGACCCCACTGAAGCTTTCTTT.

This sequence joins TRBV27 and TRBJ2-1; D gene ambiguous. V gave up 2 bases and J gave up 10 bases, with 9 bases separating them. Germline V lookup: CDR1 MNHEY, CDR2 SMNVEV (reference sequence). The length of the CDR3 is 12 residues. DNA for the CDR3: TGTGCCAGCAGTTTAGGCCCCCAGGAGCAGTTCTTC. Its protein product is CASSLGPQEQFF.

The CDR3 DNA is TGTGCCAGCAGTGAGGGACTGAAGGGTGATGAGCAGTTCTTC. As protein: CASSEGLKGDEQFF. The genes are TRBV6-1 and TRBJ2-1; a possible D gene is TRBD2 (6 bases). The ends were cut back, 3 bases at V and 8 bases at J, with 14 bases in the middle. This CDR3 is 14 amino acids long. Per germline, CDR1 MNHNS and CDR2 SASEGT.

This clone was counted once. The chain uses TRBV30 and TRBJ2-3, with 10 positions matching TRBD2. The V and J ends lost 2 bases and 0 bases, in that order; junction bases with no gene match: 2. The germline CDR1 and CDR2 sequences are GTSNPN and SVGIG (reference sequence). The CDR3 extends over 15 amino acids. DNA for the CDR3: TGTGCCTGGAGTCCGACTAGCGGGAGCACAGATACGCAGTATTTT. Residues: CAWSPTSGSTDTQYF.

The gene calls are TRBV11-1 and TRBJ1-1, with 9 bases lining up with TRBD1. J gave up 4 bases and V 1 base, and 7 bases lay outside the gene matches. Per the germline V gene, CDR1 is SGHAT and CDR2 is FQDESV (reference sequence). The CDR3 covers 16 residues. The CDR3 spells CASSLEGQGFGTEAFF. The CDR3 DNA reads TGTGCCAGCAGCTTAGAGGGACAGGGATTTGGCACTGAAGCTTTCTTT.

V and J are TRBV5-4 and TRBJ1-4; 8 bases are shared with TRBD1. Looked up from germline, CDR1 is SGHNT and CDR2 is YYREEE (reference sequence). V was pared by 4 bases and J by 7 bases, with 9 bases of the junction left unmatched. The CDR3 contains 15 residues. The CDR3 DNA is TGTGCCAGCAGCAGCCAGACAGGGGCGGGTGAAAAACTGTTTTTT. This gives the protein CASSSQTGAGEKLFF. Complete variable domain (other parts from reference TRBV5-4 and TRBJ1-4): ETGVTQSPTHLIKTRGQQVTLRCSSQSGHNTVSWYQQALGQGPQFIFQYYREEENGRGNFPPRFSGLQFPNYSSELNVNALELDDSALYLCASSSQTGAGEKLFFGSGTQLSVL.

The chain links TRBV20-1 to TRBJ2-3; 8 bases map to TRBD2. This CDR3 is built from 14 residues. Trimming cost V 3 bases and J 4 bases; bases outside gene matches: 6. The germline V gene encodes CDR1 DFQATT and CDR2 SNEGSKA (reference sequence). The DNA of the CDR3 is TGCAGTGCTAGTGGGGCGGGGGGCCCAGATACGCAGTATTTT. It yields the protein CSASGAGGPDTQYF.

The rearrangement uses TRBV19 and TRBJ1-1; 9 nucleotides match TRBD1. The CDR3 runs to 15 residues. Losses at the gene ends were 2 bases for V and 2 bases for J; bases not matched to a gene: 3. Looked up from germline, CDR1 is LNHDA and CDR2 is SQIVND (reference sequence). Here the CDR3 DNA reads TGTGCCAGTAGTATAACGGGACAGGGAAACACTGAAGCTTTCTTT. Its translation: CASSITGQGNTEAFF.

There are a few counts of this clone. V is TRBV5-8 and J is TRBJ2-7, with 8 bases fitting TRBD1. The CDR3 has 13 residues. V shed 0 bases, J shed 4 bases, and the junction held 0 bases outside the gene matches. Germline lookup yields CDR1 SGHTS and CDR2 YDEGEE. The CDR3: CASSLDRGYEQYF. CDR3 coding DNA: TGTGCCAGCAGCTTGGACAGGGGGTACGAGCAGTACTTC.

The chain joins TRBV6-2 or TRBV6-3 to TRBJ1-1; a possible D gene is TRBD1 (5 bases). The ends were cut back, 2 bases at V and 2 bases at J, with 18 bases in the middle. This CDR3 has 17 amino acids. The germline V gene has CDR1 MNHEY and CDR2 SVGEGT. Here the CDR3 reads CASSYVLLAGLNTEAFF. The CDR3 nucleotides are TGTGCCAGCAGTTACGTGTTATTGGCGGGACTAAACACTGAAGCTTTCTTT.